This TCR beta chain comes out of a study of regulatory T cells in long-lasting Graves disease. The study's findings and limits: The persistent group shared 2,500 to 3,000 public clonotypes, more than the roughly 990 shared by new patients. Accuracy might have suffered from few samples.

Stated time point: persistent/refractory GD, antithyroid drugs over 5 years with positive TRAb. RNA from PBMCs was the source of the TCR library. From an endocrinology department in Xi'an, China, came the patients. CDR3 regions were amplified by Arm-PCR using iRepertoire HTBI primers to build TCR beta libraries. MiXCR, applied by TCRdb to the multiplex PCR reads, yields one record per CDR3 protein. The data show 300,000 to 500,000 distinct CDR3 sequences, around 21% seen once. As to this clonotype: As yet, its antigen is unknown. This could be a read error, since a much larger clone is one nucleotide away.

The sequenced sample was peripheral blood mononuclear cells (PBMCs), obtained when the disease was refractory, from a patient treated with antithyroid drugs. The TCR comes from a female donor with Graves disease.

CDR3 bases: TGTGCCAGCAGTTTAAGCCCCGGGGGTGAATGTGGCTACACCTTC. This codes for CASSLSPGGECGYTF. This rearrangement joins TRBV28 to TRBJ1-2; tentative D call: TRBD1 (5 bases). Per germline, CDR1 MDHEN and CDR2 SYDVKM. This CDR3 region has 15 residues. The V gene lost 2 bases and the J gene lost 7 bases, with 17 bases spanning the gap.